This record looks at one T cell receptor (beta chain) sequence and its context. These data come from a study of T-cell memory formation after mild COVID-19. The CDR3 is made up of 16 amino acids. The V gene's germline CDR1 is SGHTA and CDR2 FQGTGA. Trimming took 4 bases from V and 8 from J, leaving 18 bases between them. From the 5' RACE reads, TCRdb called clonotypes with MiXCR, one entry per CDR3 protein. Counted here are 280,000 or so distinct CDR3 sequences, approximately 7.6% occurring once; the ten biggest clones make up approximately 23%. The chain links TRBV7-3 to TRBJ1-6, with no clear D. The material sequenced was PBMCs or a T cell subset sorted from them (not recorded which). This receptor was obtained from a man between 18 and 29 years old who had mild COVID-19 (a few samples of this study predate the infection). Cell type and time point are not known. The CDR3: CASSSRRTRLYSPLHF. The CDR3 DNA is TGTGCCAGCAGCTCCCGGAGAACCAGGCTCTATTCACCCCTCCACTTT.